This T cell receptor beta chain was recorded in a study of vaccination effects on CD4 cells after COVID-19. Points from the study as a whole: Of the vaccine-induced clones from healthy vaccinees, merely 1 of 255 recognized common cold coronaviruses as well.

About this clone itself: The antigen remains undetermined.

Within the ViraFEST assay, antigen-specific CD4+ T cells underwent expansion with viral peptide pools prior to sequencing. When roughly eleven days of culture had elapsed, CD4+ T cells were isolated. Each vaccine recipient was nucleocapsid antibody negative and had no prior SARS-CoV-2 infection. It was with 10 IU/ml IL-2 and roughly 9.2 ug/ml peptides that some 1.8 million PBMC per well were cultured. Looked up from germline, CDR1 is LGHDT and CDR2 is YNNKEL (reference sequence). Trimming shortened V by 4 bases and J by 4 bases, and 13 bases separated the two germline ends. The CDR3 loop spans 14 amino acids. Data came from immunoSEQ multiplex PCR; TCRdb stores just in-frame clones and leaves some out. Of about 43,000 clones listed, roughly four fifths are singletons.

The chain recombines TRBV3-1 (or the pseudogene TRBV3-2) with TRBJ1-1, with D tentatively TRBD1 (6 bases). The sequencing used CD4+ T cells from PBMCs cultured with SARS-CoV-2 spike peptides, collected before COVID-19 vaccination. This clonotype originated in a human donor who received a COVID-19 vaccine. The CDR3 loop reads CASSLTGGGTEAFF. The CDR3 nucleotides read TGTGCCAGCAGCCTCACGGGGGGCGGCACTGAAGCTTTCTTT.